Presented here are 29 T cell receptor beta chains from one specimen sequenced in a study of blood T cell repertoires in COVID-19 (dated by TCRdb to the early 2020s). Libraries came from the immunoSEQ multiplex PCR assay. TCRdb took this table from immuneACCESS and kept in-frame rearrangements with V and J called. Such tables lack part of the clones; where checked against another copy, unresolved V genes explain under half of the gap, and the rest is unexplained. The sample records some 500,000 clones, approximately 87% of which are singletons. The ten largest clones take up approximately 1.8% of the sample. Sequencing was done on a sample of PBMCs or T cells enriched from blood (not recorded which). These receptors were taken from a woman aged 40-49 years who had recovered from COVID-19.

This clone was seen only a few times. The chain carries TRBV15 and TRBJ2-2; no definite D call. This CDR3 comprises 13 residues. Trimming shortened V by 0 bases and J by 5 bases, and 4 bases separated the two germline ends. The germline CDR1 and CDR2 sequences are LNHNV and YYDKDF (reference sequence). CDR3 nucleotides: TGTGCCACCAGCAGAGATCCTACCGGGGAGCTGTTTTTT. Translating it yields CATSRDPTGELFF. The whole variable domain, remainder taken from reference TRBV15 and TRBJ2-2, is DAMVIQNPRYQVTQFGKPVTLSCSQTLNHNVMYWYQQKSSQAPKLLFHYYDKDFNNEADTPDNFQSRRPNTSFCFLDIRSPGLGDTAMYLCATSRDPTGELFFGEGSRLTVL.

The chain uses TRBV11-2 and TRBJ1-2; weak D call: TRBD1 (5 bases). Germline CDR1 is SGHAT and CDR2 is FQNNGV. This CDR3 comprises 15 residues. The germline V and J ends were trimmed by 0 bases and 3 bases, with 11 bases remaining between them. As DNA, the CDR3 is TGTGCCAGCAGCTTAGATAGGGTGACAGACTATGGCTACACCTTC. Translation gives CASSLDRVTDYGYTF. Supplemented by reference TRBV11-2 and TRBJ1-2, the full variable domain reads EAGVAQSPRYKIIEKRQSVAFWCNPISGHATLYWYQQILGQGPKLLIQFQNNGVVDDSQLPKDRFSAERLKGVDSTLKIQPAKLEDSAVYLCASSLDRVTDYGYTFGSGTRLTVV.

The chain combines TRBV7-9 with TRBJ2-1; TRBD1 might be the D (6 bases). CDR3 length: 18 amino acids. V shed 5 bases and J shed 7 bases, with 27 bases lying between them. Germline V lookup: CDR1 SEHNR, CDR2 FQNEAQ (reference sequence). The CDR3 region is CASSGPRYRDTMRNEQFF. The DNA of the CDR3 is TGTGCCAGCAGCGGTCCCAGATATCGGGACACCATGCGGAATGAGCAGTTCTTC.

CDR3 bases: TGTGCCAGCAGTATAAGAAGGGGGAGGGAGGATGAGCAGTTCTTC. It specifies CASSIRRGREDEQFF. The chain is built from TRBV27 and TRBJ2-1; a weak D match, TRBD2 (7 bases). V was pared by 5 bases and J by 8 bases, with 19 bases between. The CDR3 is made up of 15 amino acids. In germline, CDR1 is MNHEY, CDR2 SMNVEV (reference sequence).

This clone was seen just once. The chain combines TRBV21-1 with TRBJ2-4; the D call TRBD2 from the table was never checked on the DNA. TRBV21-1 is labeled a pseudogene. CDR3 length: 16 amino acids. CDR3 protein: CASSTPSGRGEDIQYF. CDR3 nucleotide sequence: TGTGCCAGCAGCACACCGTCCGGGAGAGGGGAGGACATTCAGTACTTC.

The rearrangement joins TRBV20-1 to TRBJ1-2; possible D gene TRBD1, 6 bases. Trimming pared 3 bases from V and 4 bases from J, leaving 18 bases between. Per germline, CDR1 DFQATT and CDR2 SNEGSKA (reference sequence). The CDR3 runs 15 residues. The DNA for the CDR3 is TGCAGTGCTAGTAAGGGACACTTGGAGCTCTATGGCTACACCTTC. The encoded protein is CSASKGHLELYGYTF.

The CDR3 is CASRPTGDLNSPLHF. In DNA, the CDR3 is TGCGCCAGCCGCCCAACGGGGGATTTGAATTCACCCCTCCACTTT. The rearrangement joins TRBV5-1 to TRBJ1-6, with a tentative D call TRBD1 (5 bases). V was cut by 7 bases and J by 7 bases, with 18 bases left in between. Germline CDR1 is SGHRS and CDR2 is YFSETQ. The CDR3 is 15 residues long.

This clone was seen only once. The chain is built from TRBV30 and TRBJ1-2; D possibly corresponds to TRBD1 (5 bases). The V gene's germline CDR1 is GTSNPN and CDR2 SVGIG (reference sequence). With 2 bases removed from V and 12 bases from J, the gap between germline ends came to 16 bases. The CDR3 extends over 12 amino acids. CDR3 sequence reads: CAWSTGGPPNTF. CDR3 nucleotides: TGTGCCTGGAGTACAGGTGGTCCCCCGAACACCTTC. The full variable domain, completed using reference TRBV30 and TRBJ1-2, is SQTIHQWPATLVQPVGSPLSLECTVEGTSNPNLYWYRQAAGRGLQLLFYSVGIGQISSEVPQNLSASRPQDRQFILSSKKLLLSDSGFYLCAWSTGGPPNTFGSGTRLTVV.

The chain has TRBV30 and TRBJ1-3; 8 bases align to TRBD1. Losses at the gene ends were 0 bases for V and 4 bases for J; bases not matched to a gene: 5. Germline CDR1 is GTSNPN and CDR2 is SVGIG (reference sequence). The CDR3 is 15 residues long. DNA of the CDR3: TGTGCCTGGAGTGTAGGACAGGGAAGAGGAAACACCATATATTTT. Amino acid sequence: CAWSVGQGRGNTIYF.

CDR3 nucleotide sequence: TGCGCCAGCAGCGAAGCGGGAGGGCCCTACGAGCAGTACTTC. This encodes CASSEAGGPYEQYF. The chain has TRBV5-1 and TRBJ2-7, with 10 bases aligning to TRBD2. CDR1 and CDR2 (germline): SGHRS, YFSETQ. The CDR3 has 14 amino acids. V trimming: 4 bases; J trimming: 2 bases; junction bases outside the gene matches: 3.

The V gene is TRBV5-4, the J gene TRBJ2-1, with 8 bases fitting TRBD2. CDR3 length: 16 residues. The germline V gene has CDR1 SGHNT and CDR2 YYREEE (reference sequence). Trimming took 0 bases from V and 7 from J; bases not matched to a gene: 9. Here the CDR3 reads CASSLASERERNEQFF. The CDR3 DNA is TGTGCCAGCAGCTTGGCCTCCGAGCGGGAGAGGAATGAGCAGTTCTTC. Together with reference TRBV5-4 and TRBJ2-1, the CDR3 gives the full variable domain: ETGVTQSPTHLIKTRGQQVTLRCSSQSGHNTVSWYQQALGQGPQFIFQYYREEENGRGNFPPRFSGLQFPNYSSELNVNALELDDSALYLCASSLASERERNEQFFGPGTRLTVL.

The chain carries TRBV2 and TRBJ2-7; no reliable D call. Deletions cut 6 bases from V and 6 bases from J, with 15 bases between. This CDR3 is built from 13 residues. In germline, CDR1 is SNHLY, CDR2 FYNNEI. CDR3 DNA: TGTGCCAGCAGGACACTCCCACTGACCGAGCAGTACTTC. Protein sequence: CASRTLPLTEQYF.

This clone has a single count. The chain carries TRBV5-1 and TRBJ2-5; D remains unclear. V was pared by 0 bases and J by 4 bases, with 7 bases between. Looked up from germline, CDR1 is SGHRS and CDR2 is YFSETQ. The CDR3 sequence is 13 residues long. In DNA form, the CDR3 reads TGCGCCAGCAGCTTGGCACCCAGAGAGACCCAGTACTTC. Translated, it gives CASSLAPRETQYF. Together with reference TRBV5-1 and TRBJ2-5, the CDR3 gives the full variable domain: KAGVTQTPRYLIKTRGQQVTLSCSPISGHRSVSWYQQTPGQGLQFLFEYFSETQRNKGNFPGRFSGRQFSNSRSEMNVSTLELGDSALYLCASSLAPRETQYFGPGTRLLVL.

V usage is TRBV19 and J usage is TRBJ1-2; TRBD1 agrees at 10 bases. Germline CDR1 LNHDA, CDR2 SQIVND (reference sequence). The ends lost 7 bases at V and 3 bases at J; junction bases unmatched: 5. CDR3 length: 14 amino acids. The CDR3 region is CASTTTGGDYGYTF. In DNA form, the CDR3 reads TGTGCCAGTACCACGACAGGGGGCGACTATGGCTACACCTTC.

The chain couples TRBV10-3 to TRBJ1-1; 9 bases match TRBD1. V gave up 7 bases and J gave up 1 base; unmatched junction bases: 4. Germline V CDR1 and CDR2: ENHRY, SYGVKD. The CDR3 has 14 residues. CDR3 sequence: CAITRTGENTEAFF. The CDR3 DNA is TGTGCCATCACTCGGACAGGGGAGAACACTGAAGCTTTCTTT.

This rearrangement joins TRBV4-3 to TRBJ2-7, with 8 bases matching TRBD1. Per germline, CDR1 LGHNA and CDR2 YSLEER. This CDR3 contains 15 residues. V shed 0 bases, J shed 4 bases, and the junction held 5 bases outside the gene matches. The CDR3 region has the DNA TGCGCCAGCAGCCAAGACTTCAGGGGGCGGTACGAGCAGTACTTC. Protein product: CASSQDFRGRYEQYF.

The chain employs TRBV7-2 and TRBJ1-4; TRBD1 aligns across 8 bases. V gave up 3 bases and J gave up 4 bases; unmatched junction bases: 4. The germline CDR1 and CDR2 sequences are SGHTA and FQGNSA. The CDR3 covers 15 residues. The CDR3 reads CASSFQGADNEKLFF. The DNA of the CDR3 is TGTGCCAGCAGCTTTCAGGGGGCGGATAATGAAAAACTGTTTTTT. Based on the CDR3 plus reference TRBV7-2 and TRBJ1-4, the full variable domain is GAGVSQSPSNKVTEKGKDVELRCDPISGHTALYWYRQSLGQGLEFLIYFQGNSAPDKSGLPSDRFSAERTGGSVSTLTIQRTQQEDSAVYLCASSFQGADNEKLFFGSGTQLSVL.

The chain combines TRBV4-1 with TRBJ2-5; D not certain. CDR3 size: 14 residues. CDR1 and CDR2 (germline): MGHRA, YSYEKL. Trimming cost V 1 base and J 0 bases, with 6 bases left between them. The CDR3 nucleotides are TGCGCCAGCAGCCAAGCTGCGAACCAAGAGACCCAGTACTTC. The encoded protein is CASSQAANQETQYF.

This clone was detected only once. The chain combines TRBV4-1 with TRBJ2-2; 13 bases are a match to TRBD2. Unmatched junction bases numbered 7, after V lost 4 bases and J lost 8 bases. The length of the CDR3 is 16 residues. In germline, CDR1 is MGHRA, CDR2 YSYEKL. This CDR3 is CASSPGLAGVRGELFF. In nucleotides, the CDR3 is TGCGCCAGCAGCCCAGGACTAGCGGGAGTACGAGGGGAGCTGTTTTTT.

This clone has a single count. The chain links TRBV19 to TRBJ1-2; D perhaps matches TRBD1 (5 bases). Deletions cut 7 bases from V and 8 bases from J, with 20 bases between. Germline-derived CDR1 and CDR2 are LNHDA and SQIVND (reference sequence). The CDR3 consists of 14 residues. CDR3 bases: TGTGCCAGTACCCGCGCTGGAGGGGCGAGGGGCTACACCTTC. Translation gives CASTRAGGARGYTF.

The chain couples TRBV2 to TRBJ1-5, with 7 bases identical to TRBD1. Germline lookup yields CDR1 SNHLY and CDR2 FYNNEI. This CDR3 has 15 amino acids. J gave up 6 bases and V 1 base, and 6 bases lay outside the gene matches. CDR3 sequence (DNA): TGTGCCAGCAGTGAAGGGACAGGAGGAAGTCAGCCCCAGCATTTT. Amino acid sequence: CASSEGTGGSQPQHF.

This chain links TRBV18 with TRBJ2-7, with TRBD1 as a possible D gene (6 bases). This CDR3 has 15 amino acids. V was shortened by 4 bases and J by 2 bases, with 15 bases between the two germline ends. Germline assignment: CDR1 KGHSH and CDR2 LQKENI. This chain's CDR3 is CASSLGHLLTYEQYF. The CDR3 region has the DNA TGTGCCAGCTCACTGGGACATCTATTAACCTACGAGCAGTACTTC.

The rearrangement joins TRBV4-3 to TRBJ2-3; no definite D call. The CDR3 has 15 residues. Germline CDR1 reads LGHNA; CDR2 reads YSLEER. Trimming took off 1 base at V and 1 base at J, with 9 bases between the two ends. CDR3 in amino acids: CASSQASTGTDTQYF. DNA for the CDR3: TGCGCCAGCAGCCAAGCTTCTACCGGCACAGATACGCAGTATTTT.

This clone has more than one count but fewer than ten. This chain links TRBV19 with TRBJ1-2; tentative D call: TRBD1 (5 bases). The CDR3 is 15 amino acids. Germline lookup yields CDR1 LNHDA and CDR2 SQIVND (reference sequence). V dropped 6 bases and J dropped 3 bases, with 17 bases sitting between them. In nucleotides, the CDR3 is TGTGCCAGTAGCCCCTGGGGCAGGACCCACTATGGCTACACCTTC. The encoded protein is CASSPWGRTHYGYTF.

This clone showed up just once. The J gene is TRBJ1-5, the V gene TRBV4-3; D is ambiguous. V dropped 0 bases and J dropped 4 bases, with 10 bases sitting between them. Germline V gene sequence: CDR1 LGHNA, CDR2 YSLEER. This CDR3 is 15 amino acids long. CDR3 sequence: CASSQEYGTNQPQHF. For the CDR3, the DNA is TGCGCCAGCAGCCAAGAATACGGTACTAATCAGCCCCAGCATTTT.

This rearrangement joins TRBV27 to TRBJ2-7; no clear D. V was clipped by 3 bases and J by 2 bases, with 11 bases between them. The CDR3 contains 14 residues. Germline assignment: CDR1 MNHEY and CDR2 SMNVEV (reference sequence). CDR3 nucleotide sequence: TGTGCCAGCAGTTTCTCGTCTCGGGCCTACGAGCAGTACTTC. Translating gives CASSFSSRAYEQYF.

The rearrangement joins TRBV5-4 to TRBJ1-1; 9 nucleotides match TRBD1. This CDR3 comprises 14 residues. CDR1 and CDR2 (germline): SGHNT, YYREEE (reference sequence). Losses at the gene ends were 4 bases for V and 4 bases for J; bases not matched to a gene: 5. The CDR3 DNA sequence: TGTGCCAGCAGCCATAAGACAGGGGGCACTGAAGCTTTCTTT. Its protein is CASSHKTGGTEAFF.

In regard to this clone: Distinct nucleotide sequences in the sample also encode this CDR3. This chain connects TRBV24-1 to TRBJ2-1; a weak D match, TRBD2 (5 bases). CDR3 size: 13 residues. Germline lookup yields CDR1 KGHDR and CDR2 SFDVKD. V gave up 0 bases and J gave up 7 bases, with 6 bases separating them. CDR3 sequence: CATSDLRGNEQFF. For the CDR3, the DNA is TGTGCCACCAGTGATTTGCGGGGAAATGAGCAGTTCTTC.

The genes are TRBV30 and TRBJ1-1, with unresolved D. The CDR3 contains 14 residues. Trimming pared 0 bases from V and 0 bases from J, leaving 8 bases between. Germline V lookup: CDR1 GTSNPN, CDR2 SVGIG (reference sequence). In DNA form, the CDR3 reads TGTGCCTGGAGTGTTGGACTGCTGAACACTGAAGCTTTCTTT. Translated: CAWSVGLLNTEAFF. Looking up the rest from reference TRBV30 and TRBJ1-1 gives the full variable domain: SQTIHQWPATLVQPVGSPLSLECTVEGTSNPNLYWYRQAAGRGLQLLFYSVGIGQISSEVPQNLSASRPQDRQFILSSKKLLLSDSGFYLCAWSVGLLNTEAFFGQGTRLTVV.